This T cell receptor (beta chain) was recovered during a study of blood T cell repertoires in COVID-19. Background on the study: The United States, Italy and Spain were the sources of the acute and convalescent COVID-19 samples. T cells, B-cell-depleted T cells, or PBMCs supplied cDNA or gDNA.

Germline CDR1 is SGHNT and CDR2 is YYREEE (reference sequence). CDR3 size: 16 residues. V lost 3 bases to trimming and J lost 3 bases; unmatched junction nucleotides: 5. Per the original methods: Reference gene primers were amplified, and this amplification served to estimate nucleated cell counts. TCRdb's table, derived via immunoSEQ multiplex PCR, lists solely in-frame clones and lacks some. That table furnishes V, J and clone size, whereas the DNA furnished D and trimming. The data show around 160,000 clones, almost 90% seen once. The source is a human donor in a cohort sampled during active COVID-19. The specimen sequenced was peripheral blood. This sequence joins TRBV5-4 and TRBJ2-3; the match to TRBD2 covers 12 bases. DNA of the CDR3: TGTGCCAGCAGCTCCCTAGCGGGAGGGGGTACAGATACGCAGTATTTT. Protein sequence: CASSSLAGGGTDTQYF. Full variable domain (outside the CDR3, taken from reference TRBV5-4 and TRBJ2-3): ETGVTQSPTHLIKTRGQQVTLRCSSQSGHNTVSWYQQALGQGPQFIFQYYREEENGRGNFPPRFSGLQFPNYSSELNVNALELDDSALYLCASSSLAGGGTDTQYFGPGTRLTVL.